The clone carrying this T cell receptor (beta chain) has a handful of counts. As yet, its antigen is unknown. These data are taken from a study of T cell repertoires in cytomegalovirus infection. Overall study context: CMV epitopes in the study were HLA-C-restricted (recently identified) and HLA-B-restricted (well studied).

TCRdb processed the reads anew with MiXCR; each CDR3 protein has one entry. The sample yields approximately 1,000,000 distinct CDR3 sequences, approximately 31% seen once. The origin of this receptor is a human donor in good health (CMV status not recorded). Some clones in this sample may be carry-over from other donors' samples. Source: cultured CD8+ T cells from PBMCs, taken from culture after CMV antigen stimulation.

Here the CDR3 reads CASRGWGDTDTQYF. DNA of the CDR3: TGTGCCAGCAGGGGATGGGGAGACACAGATACGCAGTATTTT. The V gene is TRBV7-6, the J gene TRBJ2-3, with D possibly TRBD2 on 5 matching bases. Per the germline V gene, CDR1 is SGHVS and CDR2 is FNYEAQ. Deletions cut 6 bases from V and 2 bases from J, with 12 bases between. The CDR3 length is 14 residues. Using reference TRBV7-6 and TRBJ2-3 for the parts outside the CDR3, the full variable domain is GAGVSQSPRYKVTKRGQDVALRCDPISGHVSLYWYRQALGQGPEFLTYFNYEAQQDKSGLPNDRFSAERPEGSISTLTIQRTEQRDSAMYRCASRGWGDTDTQYFGPGTRLTVL.